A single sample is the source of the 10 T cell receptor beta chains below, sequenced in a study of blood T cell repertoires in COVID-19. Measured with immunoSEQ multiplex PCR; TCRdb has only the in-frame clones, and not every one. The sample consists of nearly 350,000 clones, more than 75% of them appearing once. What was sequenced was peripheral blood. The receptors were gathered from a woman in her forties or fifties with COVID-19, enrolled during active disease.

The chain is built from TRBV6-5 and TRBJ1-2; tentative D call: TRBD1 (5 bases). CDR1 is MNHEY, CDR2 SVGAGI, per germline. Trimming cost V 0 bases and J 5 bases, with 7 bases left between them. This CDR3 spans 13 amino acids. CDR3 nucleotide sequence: TGTGCCAGCAGTTACTCCACAGGATATGGCTACACCTTC. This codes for CASSYSTGYGYTF.

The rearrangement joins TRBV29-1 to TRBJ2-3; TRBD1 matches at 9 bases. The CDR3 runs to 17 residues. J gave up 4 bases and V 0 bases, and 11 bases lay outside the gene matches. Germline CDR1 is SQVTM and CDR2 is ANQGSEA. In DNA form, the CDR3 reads TGCAGCGTTGAAGATCCTTTTTTCGGGACAGGGTCAGATACGCAGTATTTT. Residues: CSVEDPFFGTGSDTQYF.

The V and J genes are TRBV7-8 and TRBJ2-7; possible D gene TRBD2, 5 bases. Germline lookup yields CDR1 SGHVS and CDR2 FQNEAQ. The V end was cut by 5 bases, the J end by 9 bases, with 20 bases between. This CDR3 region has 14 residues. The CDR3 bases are TGTGCCAGCAGCCTAATTCCAGAGGGTACGAGGCAGTACTTC. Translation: CASSLIPEGTRQYF.

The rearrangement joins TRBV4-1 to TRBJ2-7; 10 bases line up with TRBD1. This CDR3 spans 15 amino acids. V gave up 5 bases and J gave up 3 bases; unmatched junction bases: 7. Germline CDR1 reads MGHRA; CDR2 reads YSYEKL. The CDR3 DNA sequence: TGCGCCAGCAGCATCTCAGGGACAGGGGACTACGAGCAGTACTTC. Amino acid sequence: CASSISGTGDYEQYF.

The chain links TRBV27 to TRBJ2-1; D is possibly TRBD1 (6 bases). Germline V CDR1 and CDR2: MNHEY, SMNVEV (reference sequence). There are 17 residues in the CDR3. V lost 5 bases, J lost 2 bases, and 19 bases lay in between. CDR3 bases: TGTGCCAGCAGTGCCAGCCAGGGGTCGAGTACCTACAATGAGCAGTTCTTC. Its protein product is CASSASQGSSTYNEQFF.

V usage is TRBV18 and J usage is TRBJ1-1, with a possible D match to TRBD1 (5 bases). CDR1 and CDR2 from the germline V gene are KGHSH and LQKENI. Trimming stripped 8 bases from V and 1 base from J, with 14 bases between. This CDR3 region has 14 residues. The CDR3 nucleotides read TGTGCCAGCGGACTTGGGAGGGGGAACACTGAAGCTTTCTTT. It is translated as CASGLGRGNTEAFF.

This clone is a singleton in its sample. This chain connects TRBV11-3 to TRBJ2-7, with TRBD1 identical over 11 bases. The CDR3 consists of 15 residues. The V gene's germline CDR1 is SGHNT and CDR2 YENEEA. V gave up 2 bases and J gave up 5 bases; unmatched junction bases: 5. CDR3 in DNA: TGTGCCAGCAGCTTACGGACAGGGGGCGGGGACGAGCAGTACTTC. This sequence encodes CASSLRTGGGDEQYF.

The CDR3 nucleotides are TGTGCCAGTAGGGAAAAGCAGGGGTTATTACAAGAGACCCAGTACTTC. Translation gives CASREKQGLLQETQYF. This sequence joins TRBV19 and TRBJ2-5; D is possibly TRBD1 (6 bases). Germline values: CDR1 LNHDA, CDR2 SQIVND (reference sequence). This CDR3 region has 16 residues. V shed 6 bases and J shed 2 bases, with 19 bases lying between them.

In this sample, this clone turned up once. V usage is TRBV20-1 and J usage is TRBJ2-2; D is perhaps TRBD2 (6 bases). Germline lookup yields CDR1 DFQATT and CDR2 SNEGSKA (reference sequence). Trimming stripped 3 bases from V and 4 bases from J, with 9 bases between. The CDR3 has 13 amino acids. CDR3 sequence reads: CSASSGVTGELFF. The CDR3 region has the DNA TGCAGTGCTAGTTCGGGGGTCACCGGGGAGCTGTTTTTT.

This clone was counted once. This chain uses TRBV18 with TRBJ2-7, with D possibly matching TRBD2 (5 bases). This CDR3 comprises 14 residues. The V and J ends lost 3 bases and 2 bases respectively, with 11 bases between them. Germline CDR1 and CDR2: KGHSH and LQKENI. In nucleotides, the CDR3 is TGTGCCAGCTCACCGGCGGGTAACACCTACGAGCAGTACTTC. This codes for CASSPAGNTYEQYF.